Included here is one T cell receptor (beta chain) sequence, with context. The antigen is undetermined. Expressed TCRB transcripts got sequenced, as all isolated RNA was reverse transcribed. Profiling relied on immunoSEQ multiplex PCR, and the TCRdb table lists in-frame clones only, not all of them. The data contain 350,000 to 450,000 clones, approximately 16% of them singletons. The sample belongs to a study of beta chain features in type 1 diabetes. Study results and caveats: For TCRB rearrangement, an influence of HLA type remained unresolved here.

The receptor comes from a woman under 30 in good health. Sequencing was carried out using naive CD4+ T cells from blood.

The CDR3 DNA reads as TGTGCCTGGAGTGGAGGGAATCATCAGCCCCAGCATTTT. It codes for CAWSGGNHQPQHF. The V and J genes are TRBV30 and TRBJ1-5; D unresolved. The V gene's germline CDR1 is GTSNPN and CDR2 SVGIG (reference sequence). V lost 1 base, J lost 5 bases, and 9 bases lay in between. CDR3 length: 13 amino acids.